This TCR beta chain was captured by sequencing in a study of identical twins. General study findings and limits: A lower insertion count was a feature of abundant cord blood beta clonotypes, with no such feature in memory repertoires.

Looked up from germline, CDR1 is SQVTM and CDR2 is ANQGSEA. The CDR3 consists of 13 residues. The V end lost 1 base, the J end lost 5 bases, and 11 bases lay between the germline ends. Remarks on this clonotype: Its antigen remains unknown.

Template switching (which added a universal primer site) was used, and cDNA carried unique molecular identifiers. One entry per CDR3 protein results from TCRdb running MiXCR on the 5' RACE reads. Of around 480,000 distinct CDR3 sequences detected, approximately 14% appear once; the ten largest clones hold about 1%. These data were likewise used in another study, on yellow fever vaccine responses in identical twins. This second study says: In identical twins, vaccine T cell responses appeared partly shared and partly individual.

Sequenced sample: CD4+ T cells sorted from blood. The chain couples TRBV29-1 to TRBJ2-5, with D maybe TRBD1 (6 bases). This receptor was taken from a woman aged 18-30 years in good health. The CDR3, as DNA: TGCAGCGTTGAAGGACAGGAGTTGGAGACCCAGTACTTC. Its translation: CSVEGQELETQYF.